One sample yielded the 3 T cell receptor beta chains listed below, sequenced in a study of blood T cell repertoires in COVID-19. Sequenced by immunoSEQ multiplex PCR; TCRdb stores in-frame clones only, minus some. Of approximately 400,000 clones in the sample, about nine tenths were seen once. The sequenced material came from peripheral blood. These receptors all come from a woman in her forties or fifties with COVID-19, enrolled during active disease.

CDR3 sequence reads: CASSEGAGRISEAFF. CDR3 nucleotides: TGCGCCAGCAGTGAGGGGGCAGGGAGGATCTCTGAAGCTTTCTTT. This chain uses TRBV10-2 with TRBJ1-1, with D perhaps TRBD1 (5 bases). The CDR3 is 15 residues long. Between the trimmed V and J ends, which lost 2 bases and 6 bases, there was a span of 16 bases. The germline CDR1 and CDR2 sequences are WSHSY and SAAADI.

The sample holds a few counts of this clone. CDR3 protein: CASSTRSAFF. DNA of the CDR3: TGTGCCAGCAGCACCCGGTCTGCTTTCTTT. The chain links TRBV11-2 to TRBJ1-1; D unclear. Trimming removed 5 bases from V and 11 bases from J, with 9 bases in between. CDR3 length equals 10 residues. Germline CDR1 and CDR2: SGHAT and FQNNGV.

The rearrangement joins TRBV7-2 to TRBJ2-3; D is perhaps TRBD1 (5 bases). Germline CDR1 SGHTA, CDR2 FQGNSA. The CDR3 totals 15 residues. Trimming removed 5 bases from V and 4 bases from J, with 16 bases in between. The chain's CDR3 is CASSRDSQPPDTQYF. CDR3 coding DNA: TGTGCCAGCAGCCGCGACAGCCAGCCACCAGATACGCAGTATTTT.